A selection of T cell receptor beta chains follows, all from one sample in a study of T-cell memory formation after mild COVID-19. In TCRdb, the 5' RACE reads were re-called with MiXCR into one record per CDR3 protein. The sample lists some 250,000 distinct CDR3 sequences; over 8.5% were seen once. The sequencing input was PBMCs or a T cell subset sorted from them (not recorded which). These receptor sequences come from a man between 18 and 35 years old who had mild COVID-19 (a few samples of this study predate the infection). Cell type and time point are not known. CDR3s include the opening cysteine and the closing phenylalanine or tryptophan. The D gene is left open where the match is weak. A clone size is listed for some rows: how often the clone was seen (once, few, many), or a class if it is expanded.

DNA,CDR3,V,size,D,J
TGTGCCAGCAGTTCCTACCCGGGACAGGGGGCAACCTTC,CASSSYPGQGATF,TRBV6-6,many,TRBD1,TRBJ1-2
TGTGCCAGCAGCTTCCCGGGCTCAGACACTGAAGCTTTCTTT,CASSFPGSDTEAFF,TRBV7-2,many,NA,TRBJ1-1
TGTGCCAGCAGCCCAACCCGAGATTCCTACGAGCAGTACTTC,CASSPTRDSYEQYF,TRBV7-3,few,NA,TRBJ2-7
TGTGCCAGCAAGCCGCAAGGGCCCTACTATGGCTACACCTTC,CASKPQGPYYGYTF,TRBV21-1,NA,NA,TRBJ1-2
TGCAGTGCTAGTGAGCTAGCAGAAAAACGGGGTGAGCAGTTCTTC,CSASELAEKRGEQFF,TRBV20-1,NA,NA,TRBJ2-1
TGCGCCAGCAGCTGGGGGACTAGCGGGGCCAATGAGCAGTTCTTC,CASSWGTSGANEQFF,TRBV5-1,many,TRBD2,TRBJ2-1
TGTGCCAGCTGGGCGGAGCGAGATGAGCAGTTCTTC,CASWAERDEQFF,TRBV7-9,few,NA,TRBJ2-1
TGTGCCAGCACCAAAGGGACTAGCGGGGAGTTAGAGACCCAGTACTTC,CASTKGTSGELETQYF,TRBV6-5,few,TRBD2,TRBJ2-5
TGTGCCAGCAGCGTGACAGGGATTGGGACTGAAGCTTTCTTT,CASSVTGIGTEAFF,TRBV7-9,few,TRBD1,TRBJ1-1
TGTGCCAGCAGTTTAAGGGTCTCAGGGGTCAAGAACACTGAAGCTTTCTTT,CASSLRVSGVKNTEAFF,TRBV28,NA,NA,TRBJ1-1
TGCAGCGTTGGCACACAGGGGTATCAAGAGACCCAGTACTTC,CSVGTQGYQETQYF,TRBV29-1,many,TRBD1,TRBJ2-5
TGTGCCAGTAGTTGGGACCTGGGGGCTCCGCCTGACGAGCAGTACTTC,CASSWDLGAPPDEQYF,TRBV19,NA,NA,TRBJ2-7
TGCGCCAGCAGCCAAGGTGCCAACAGGGGCGGGGAGCTGTTTTTT,CASSQGANRGGELFF,TRBV4-1,NA,TRBD1,TRBJ2-2
TGCAGCGTTGAGGTGGGGAGTGGGCAGCCCCAGCATTTT,CSVEVGSGQPQHF,TRBV29-1,few,NA,TRBJ1-5
TGCGCCAGCAGCCAAGAGTATAGCAATCAGCCCCAGCATTTT,CASSQEYSNQPQHF,TRBV4-3,many,NA,TRBJ1-5
TGTGCCAGCAGCCCTCTACATAATTCACCCCTCCACTTT,CASSPLHNSPLHF,TRBV7-2,many,NA,TRBJ1-6
TGTGCCAGCACCCCGACTGTATACTCTGGGGCCAACGTCCTGACTTTC,CASTPTVYSGANVLTF,TRBV7-6,few,NA,TRBJ2-6
TGCGCCAGCAGCTTCACCAATGAGCAGTTCTTC,CASSFTNEQFF,TRBV5-1,few,NA,TRBJ2-1
TGTGCCAGCAGCTTACAGACAGGCTCCTACAATGAGCAGTTCTTC,CASSLQTGSYNEQFF,TRBV11-2,few,NA,TRBJ2-1
TGTGCCAGCAGCGTAGCGGGGGGAGATTATGGCTACACCTTC,CASSVAGGDYGYTF,TRBV9,few,NA,TRBJ1-2
TGTGCCACGTCCGGGGAGCCCACAGATACGCAGTATTTT,CATSGEPTDTQYF,TRBV25-1,NA,NA,TRBJ2-3
TGTGCCAGCAGCCCGACCGTGGACGAGCAGTACTTC,CASSPTVDEQYF,TRBV12-3/TRBV12-4,few,NA,TRBJ2-7
TGTGCCTATAGGGAGTTACAGAGCGACACCGGGGAGCTGTTTTTT,CAYRELQSDTGELFF,TRBV30,NA,NA,TRBJ2-2
TGTGCCAGCAGCTTAGAGGGGGAGGTATGGACCCGACAAGAGACCCAGTACTTC,CASSLEGEVWTRQETQYF,TRBV11-3,few,NA,TRBJ2-5
TGTGCCAGCAGTTTAGGTTGGCTCTATGGCTACACCTTC,CASSLGWLYGYTF,TRBV12-3/TRBV12-4,once,NA,TRBJ1-2
TGTGCCACCGGGACAGGGCGCTCCTACAATGAGCAGTTCTTC,CATGTGRSYNEQFF,TRBV15,few,TRBD1,TRBJ2-1
TGCGCCAGCAGCTTGACACCAATTAGCACAGATACGCAGTATTTT,CASSLTPISTDTQYF,TRBV5-1,NA,NA,TRBJ2-3
TGCGCCAGCAGCCAGGTCTACTCCAGCGGGGGGATTTACAATGAGCAGTTCTTC,CASSQVYSSGGIYNEQFF,TRBV4-3,NA,TRBD2,TRBJ2-1
TGCGCCAGCAGCCGAACGCCGACAGGGAATACCGGGGAGCTGTTTTTT,CASSRTPTGNTGELFF,TRBV4-1,few,TRBD1,TRBJ2-2
TGCGCCAGCAGCTTCGGGGAGGGAGACACAGATACGCAGTATTTT,CASSFGEGDTDTQYF,TRBV5-1,NA,TRBD2,TRBJ2-3
TGCGCCAGCAGCTTCCGGCCAACCACAGATACGCAGTATTTT,CASSFRPTTDTQYF,TRBV5-1,many,NA,TRBJ2-3
TGCGCCAGCAGCACAGGGGTAAATGAGCAGTTCTTC,CASSTGVNEQFF,TRBV5-1,few,TRBD1,TRBJ2-1
TGTGCCAGCAGTGAATATATAACGGCAGGGAGTTCAGAGACCCAGTACTTC,CASSEYITAGSSETQYF,TRBV25-1,NA,NA,TRBJ2-5
TGTGCCAGCAGCATCTCAGGGGACAATCAGCCCCAGCATTTT,CASSISGDNQPQHF,TRBV9,NA,NA,TRBJ1-5
TGTGCCATCAGTGATACGGGATTGGGCGGGGAGCTGTTTTTT,CAISDTGLGGELFF,TRBV10-3,NA,NA,TRBJ2-2
TGTGCCAGCAGTGATCTCAGCTCAGAATCACCCCTCCACTTT,CASSDLSSESPLHF,TRBV2,many,NA,TRBJ1-6
TGCGCCAGCAGCTTGTCCGGGTCTGGCTACACCTTC,CASSLSGSGYTF,TRBV5-1,NA,NA,TRBJ1-2
TGCGCCAGCAGCTTGTTCGCGGGGAACACTGAAGCTTTCTTT,CASSLFAGNTEAFF,TRBV5-1,few,NA,TRBJ1-1
TGCGCCAGCAGCCAGATGATGACAGGGGAGAACACTGAAGCTTTCTTT,CASSQMMTGENTEAFF,TRBV5-1,few,TRBD1,TRBJ1-1
TGCAGTGCTGCGGGACTAGCGGGGGGAGCTCAAGAGACCCAGTACTTC,CSAAGLAGGAQETQYF,TRBV20-1,NA,TRBD2,TRBJ2-5
TGTGCCAGCTCACCATACAACCGGGACAGGGGGCCTGTTGCCCCAGAGACCCAGTACTTC,CASSPYNRDRGPVAPETQYF,TRBV18,NA,TRBD1,TRBJ2-5
TGCAGTGCGGTGGGGACAGGAGCGATCAATGAGCAGTTCTTC,CSAVGTGAINEQFF,TRBV20-1,many,TRBD1,TRBJ2-1
TGCGCCAGCAGCTTGGCCACTACTAGAGGGAACGAGCAGTACTTC,CASSLATTRGNEQYF,TRBV5-1,many,NA,TRBJ2-7
TGTGCCAGCAGCTTCTCCGGCAGGGCGCTTGGCTACACCTTC,CASSFSGRALGYTF,TRBV7-2,few,NA,TRBJ1-2
TGTGCCAGCAGTTCCCGGACTAGCAGGAGGAATGAGCAGTTCTTC,CASSSRTSRRNEQFF,TRBV28,few,TRBD2,TRBJ2-1
TGCAGCCCAATTCCCGGGTCTGAGCAGTTCTTC,CSPIPGSEQFF,TRBV20-1,NA,NA,TRBJ2-1
TGTGCCAGCCCGCGGGGGACTACCGGGTATGAGCAGTTCTTC,CASPRGTTGYEQFF,TRBV2,many,TRBD2,TRBJ2-1
TGTGCCAGCAACCGACAGGGGGGTTCCGATCAGCCCCAGCATTTT,CASNRQGGSDQPQHF,TRBV6-6,NA,TRBD1,TRBJ1-5
TGCGCCAGCAGCTTGACTAGCGGGGAGGGGGATACGCAGTATTTT,CASSLTSGEGDTQYF,TRBV5-1,many,TRBD2,TRBJ2-3
TGCGCCAGCAGCCGCGGGGGTATAGCGGGGCTAGGCAATGAGCAGTTCTTC,CASSRGGIAGLGNEQFF,TRBV4-1,NA,TRBD2,TRBJ2-1
TGCGCCAGCAGCCTCGATTCCGGGACAGCCTACAATGAGCAGTTCTTC,CASSLDSGTAYNEQFF,TRBV4-1,few,TRBD1,TRBJ2-1
TGTGCCAGCTCACCGGCGACGGGGAGCACAGATACGCAGTATTTT,CASSPATGSTDTQYF,TRBV18,NA,NA,TRBJ2-3
TGTGCCATCAGGACAGTACAGACAGATACGCAGTATTTT,CAIRTVQTDTQYF,TRBV10-3,NA,NA,TRBJ2-3
TGCGCCAGCAGCCAAGACCCCAGGGATACGCAGTATTTT,CASSQDPRDTQYF,TRBV4-1,NA,NA,TRBJ2-3